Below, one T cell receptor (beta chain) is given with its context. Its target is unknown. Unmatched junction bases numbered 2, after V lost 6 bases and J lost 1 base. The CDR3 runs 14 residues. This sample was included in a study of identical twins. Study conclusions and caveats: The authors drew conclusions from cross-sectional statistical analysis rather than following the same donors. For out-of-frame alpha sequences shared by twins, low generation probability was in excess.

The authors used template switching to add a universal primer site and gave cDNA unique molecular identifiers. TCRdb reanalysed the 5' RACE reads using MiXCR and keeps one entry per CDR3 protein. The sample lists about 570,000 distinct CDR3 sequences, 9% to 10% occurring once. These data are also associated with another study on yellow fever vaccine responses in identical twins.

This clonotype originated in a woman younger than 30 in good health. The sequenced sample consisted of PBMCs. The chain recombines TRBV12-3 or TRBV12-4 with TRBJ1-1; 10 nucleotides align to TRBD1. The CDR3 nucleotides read TGTGCCAGCAGCTGGGACAGGGGGAACACTGAAGCTTTCTTT. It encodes CASSWDRGNTEAFF.